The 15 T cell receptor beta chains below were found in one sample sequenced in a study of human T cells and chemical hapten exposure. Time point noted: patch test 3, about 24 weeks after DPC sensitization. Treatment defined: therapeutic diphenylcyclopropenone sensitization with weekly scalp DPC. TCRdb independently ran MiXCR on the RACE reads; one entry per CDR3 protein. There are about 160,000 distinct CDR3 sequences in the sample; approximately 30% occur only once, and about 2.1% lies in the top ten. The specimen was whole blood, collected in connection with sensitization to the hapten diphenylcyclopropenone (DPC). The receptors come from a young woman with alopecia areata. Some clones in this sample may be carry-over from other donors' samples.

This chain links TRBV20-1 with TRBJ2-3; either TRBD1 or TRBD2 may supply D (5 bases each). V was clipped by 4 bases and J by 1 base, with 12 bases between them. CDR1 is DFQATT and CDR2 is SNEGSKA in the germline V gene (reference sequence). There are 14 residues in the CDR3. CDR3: CSATQGERTDTQYF. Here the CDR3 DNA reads TGCAGTGCTACACAAGGGGAGCGCACAGATACGCAGTATTTT.

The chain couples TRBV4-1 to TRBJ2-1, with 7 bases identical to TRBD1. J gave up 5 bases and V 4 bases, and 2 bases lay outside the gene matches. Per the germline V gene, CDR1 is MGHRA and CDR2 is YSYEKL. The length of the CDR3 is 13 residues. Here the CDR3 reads CASSLGQDNEQFF. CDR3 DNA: TGCGCCAGCAGCCTTGGACAGGACAATGAGCAGTTCTTC.

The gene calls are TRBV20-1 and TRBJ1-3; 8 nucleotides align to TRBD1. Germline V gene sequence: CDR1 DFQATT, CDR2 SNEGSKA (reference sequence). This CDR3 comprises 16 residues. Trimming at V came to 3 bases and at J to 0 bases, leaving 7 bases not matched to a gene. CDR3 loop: CSASARGPSSGNTIYF. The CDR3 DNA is TGCAGTGCTAGTGCCAGGGGGCCTAGCTCTGGAAACACCATATATTTT.

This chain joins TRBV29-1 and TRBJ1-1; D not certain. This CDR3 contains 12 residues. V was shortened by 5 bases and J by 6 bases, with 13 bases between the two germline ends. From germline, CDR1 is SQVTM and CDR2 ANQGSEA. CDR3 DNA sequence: TGCAGCGTTCGGACTATGGTCTCTGAAGCTTTCTTT. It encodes CSVRTMVSEAFF.

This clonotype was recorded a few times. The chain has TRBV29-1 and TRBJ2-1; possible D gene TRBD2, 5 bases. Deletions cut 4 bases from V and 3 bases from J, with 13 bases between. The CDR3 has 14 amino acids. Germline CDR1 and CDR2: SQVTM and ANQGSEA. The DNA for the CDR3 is TGCAGCGTTGCGGGCGGGTTCCGCTACAATGAGCAGTTCTTC. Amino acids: CSVAGGFRYNEQFF.

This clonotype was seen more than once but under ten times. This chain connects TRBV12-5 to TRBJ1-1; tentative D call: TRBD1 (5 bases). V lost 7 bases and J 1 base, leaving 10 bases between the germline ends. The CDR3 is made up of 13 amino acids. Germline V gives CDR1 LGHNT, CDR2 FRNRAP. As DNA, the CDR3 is TGTGCTAGTGCCTTTGGGGGGAACACTGAAGCTTTCTTT. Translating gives CASAFGGNTEAFF.

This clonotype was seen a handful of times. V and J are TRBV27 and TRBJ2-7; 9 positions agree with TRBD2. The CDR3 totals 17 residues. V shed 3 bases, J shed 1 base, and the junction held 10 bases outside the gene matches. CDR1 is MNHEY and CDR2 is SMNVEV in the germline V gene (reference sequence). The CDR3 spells CASSFFGGGRVSYEQYF. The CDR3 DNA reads TGTGCCAGCAGTTTCTTTGGGGGCGGGAGGGTTTCCTACGAGCAGTACTTC.

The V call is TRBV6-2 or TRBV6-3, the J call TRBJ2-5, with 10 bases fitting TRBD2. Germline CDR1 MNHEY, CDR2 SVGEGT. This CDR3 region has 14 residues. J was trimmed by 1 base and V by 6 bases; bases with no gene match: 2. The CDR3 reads CASRLAGVQETQYF. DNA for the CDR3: TGTGCCAGCAGGCTAGCGGGGGTCCAAGAGACCCAGTACTTC.

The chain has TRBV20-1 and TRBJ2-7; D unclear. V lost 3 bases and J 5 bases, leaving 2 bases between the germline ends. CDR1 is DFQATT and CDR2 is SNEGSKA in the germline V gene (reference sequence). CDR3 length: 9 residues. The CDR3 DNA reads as TGCAGTGCTAGCCACGAGCAGTACTTC. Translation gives CSASHEQYF.

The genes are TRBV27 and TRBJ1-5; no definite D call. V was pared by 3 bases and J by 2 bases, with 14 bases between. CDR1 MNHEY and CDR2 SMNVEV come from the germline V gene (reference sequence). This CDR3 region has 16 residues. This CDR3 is CASSFRLEGGNQPQHF. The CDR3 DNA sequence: TGTGCCAGCAGTTTCCGTCTAGAAGGAGGCAATCAGCCCCAGCATTTT.

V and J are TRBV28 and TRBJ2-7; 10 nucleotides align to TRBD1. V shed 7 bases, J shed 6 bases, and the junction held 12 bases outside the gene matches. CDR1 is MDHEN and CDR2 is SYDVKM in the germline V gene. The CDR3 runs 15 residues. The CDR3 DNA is TGTGCCAGCACTTCTCACGGGACAGGGGCGGGCGAGCAGTACTTC. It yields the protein CASTSHGTGAGEQYF.

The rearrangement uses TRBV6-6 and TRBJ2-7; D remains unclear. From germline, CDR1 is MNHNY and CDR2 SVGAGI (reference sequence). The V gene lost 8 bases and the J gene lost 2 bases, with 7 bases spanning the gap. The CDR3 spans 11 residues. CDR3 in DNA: TGTGCCAGCGGGCCTCCCTACGAGCAGTACTTC. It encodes CASGPPYEQYF.

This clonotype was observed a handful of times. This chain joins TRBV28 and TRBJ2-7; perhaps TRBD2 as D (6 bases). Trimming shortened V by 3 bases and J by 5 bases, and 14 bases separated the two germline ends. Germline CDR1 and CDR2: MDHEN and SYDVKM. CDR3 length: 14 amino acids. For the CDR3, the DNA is TGTGCCAGCAGTTTCCGGGGGAACCGGGACGAGCAGTACTTC. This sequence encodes CASSFRGNRDEQYF.

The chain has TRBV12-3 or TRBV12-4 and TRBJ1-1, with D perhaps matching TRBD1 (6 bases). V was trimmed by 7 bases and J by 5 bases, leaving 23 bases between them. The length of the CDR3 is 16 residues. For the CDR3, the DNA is TGTGCCAGCACCATCATGGGTTTGGGGGCGATAACTGAAGCTTTCTTT. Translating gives CASTIMGLGAITEAFF.

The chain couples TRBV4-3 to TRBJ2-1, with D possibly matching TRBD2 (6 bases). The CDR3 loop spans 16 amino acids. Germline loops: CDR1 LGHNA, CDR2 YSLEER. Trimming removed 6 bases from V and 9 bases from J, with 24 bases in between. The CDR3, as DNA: TGCGCCAGCAGTCCAGGCGGGGAAGGGGCTTTGGGTGAGCAGTTCTTC. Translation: CASSPGGEGALGEQFF.